Given below is one T cell receptor (beta chain) in context. Germline CDR1 SGHRS, CDR2 YFSETQ. This CDR3 has 15 residues. J lost 2 bases, V lost 1 base, and 3 bases had no gene match. This sample stems from a study of cytomegalovirus exposure and HLA in healthy donors. Amplification used 60 Vbeta primers and 13 Jbeta primers. The table came from immunoSEQ multiplex PCR; TCRdb's copy has only in-frame clones and leaves some out. Of roughly 120,000 clones listed, 80% are singletons. Sequencing used PBMCs. The origin of this receptor is a man between 25 and 39 years old in good health and CMV-seronegative. The rearrangement links TRBV5-1 to TRBJ2-3; 8 bases fit TRBD1. CDR3 protein: CASSLMDRDTDTQYF. The CDR3 nucleotides read TGCGCCAGCAGCTTGATGGACAGGGACACAGATACGCAGTATTTT.